The 20 T cell receptor beta chains listed next were all sequenced from one sample in a study of cytomegalovirus exposure and HLA in healthy donors. Clones were read by immunoSEQ multiplex PCR, and TCRdb kept only the in-frame ones, dropping some. The sample includes roughly 180,000 clones, more than 75% of them seen just once. Specimen: PBMCs. These receptors were collected from a man aged 25 to 40 in good health and CMV-seropositive.

V usage is TRBV27 and J usage is TRBJ2-1; D may correspond to TRBD1 or TRBD2 (5 bases each). The CDR3 is 14 residues long. V lost 5 bases and J 4 bases, leaving 12 bases between the germline ends. Germline V gene data show CDR1 as MNHEY and CDR2 as SMNVEV (reference sequence). The CDR3 spells CASSGTGSYNEQFF. As DNA, the CDR3 is TGTGCCAGCAGTGGGACGGGATCTTACAATGAGCAGTTCTTC.

This clone occurred a few times. This sequence joins TRBV16 and TRBJ2-5; D is possibly TRBD1 or TRBD2 (5 bases each). From germline, CDR1 is KGHSY and CDR2 FQNENV. The CDR3 is 14 amino acids. With 0 bases removed from V and 5 bases from J, the gap between germline ends came to 10 bases. CDR3 residues: CASSQSGRGETQYF. In DNA form, the CDR3 reads TGTGCCAGCAGCCAATCGGGGCGAGGGGAGACCCAGTACTTC.

This clone was observed a handful of times. The chain has TRBV11-3 and TRBJ2-4; TRBD2 matches at 10 bases. V lost 3 bases, J lost 6 bases, and 2 bases stayed unmatched. This CDR3 has 14 residues. Germline CDR1 is SGHNT and CDR2 is YENEEA. In DNA form, the CDR3 reads TGTGCCAGCAGCTTGCGGACTAGCGGAAACATTCAGTACTTC. Its translation is CASSLRTSGNIQYF.

The V and J genes are TRBV28 and TRBJ1-5; D gene unclear. Trimming cost V 3 bases and J 2 bases, with 8 bases left between them. Germline V CDR1 and CDR2: MDHEN, SYDVKM. The CDR3 length is 14 residues. DNA for the CDR3: TGTGCCAGCAGTTTTGACTGGGGCAATCAGCCCCAGCATTTT. The encoded protein is CASSFDWGNQPQHF.

This clone was seen just once. The J gene is TRBJ2-2, the V gene TRBV19; the D call may be TRBD1 or TRBD2 (5 bases each). Germline CDR1 LNHDA, CDR2 SQIVND (reference sequence). The germline V and J ends were trimmed by 1 base and 1 base, with 10 bases remaining between them. The CDR3 runs 16 residues. The CDR3 loop is CASSIGGGRNTGELFF. The CDR3 region has the DNA TGTGCCAGTAGTATAGGTGGGGGAAGGAACACCGGGGAGCTGTTTTTT. Full variable domain (rest looked up from reference TRBV19 and TRBJ2-2): DGGITQSPKYLFRKEGQNVTLSCEQNLNHDAMYWYRQDPGQGLRLIYYSQIVNDFQKGDIAEGYSVSREKKESFPLTVTSAQKNPTAFYLCASSIGGGRNTGELFFGEGSRLTVL.

This chain joins TRBV4-1 and TRBJ2-2; 10 bases map to TRBD1. The junction had 7 bases not matched to a gene; V was cut back by 6 bases and J by 6 bases. The CDR3 has 15 residues. In germline, CDR1 is MGHRA, CDR2 YSYEKL. This CDR3 is CASRKTGGAPGELFF. For the CDR3, the DNA is TGCGCCAGCAGGAAGACAGGGGGCGCCCCCGGGGAGCTGTTTTTT.

The chain joins TRBV2 to TRBJ1-4; TRBD1 aligns across 7 bases. The germline V gene encodes CDR1 SNHLY and CDR2 FYNNEI. J lost 7 bases, V lost 3 bases, and 8 bases had no gene match. This CDR3 is built from 15 residues. CDR3 amino acids: CASSEERQGGEKLFF. The CDR3 nucleotides are TGTGCCAGCAGTGAGGAGAGACAGGGTGGTGAAAAACTGTTTTTT. Full variable domain (outside the CDR3, taken from reference TRBV2 and TRBJ1-4): EPEVTQTPSHQVTQMGQEVILRCVPISNHLYFYWYRQILGQKVEFLVSFYNNEISEKSEIFDDQFSVERPDGSNFTLKIRSTKLEDSAMYFCASSEERQGGEKLFFGSGTQLSVL.

The table lists this clone with many counts. In the same sample, other DNA sequences code for this CDR3. The V gene is TRBV11-2, the J gene TRBJ2-3; no clear D gene. Germline CDR1 and CDR2: SGHAT and FQNNGV. Trimming shortened V by 6 bases and J by 1 base, and 5 bases separated the two germline ends. This CDR3 has 12 residues. The CDR3 DNA sequence: TGTGCCAGCAGTGGGCGCACAGATACGCAGTATTTT. Amino acid sequence: CASSGRTDTQYF.

The rearrangement joins TRBV7-6 to TRBJ1-5; the D is unclear. V was clipped by 3 bases and J by 7 bases, with 10 bases between them. CDR1 is SGHVS, CDR2 FNYEAQ, per germline. The CDR3 has 13 residues. The CDR3: CASSFDPSQPQHF. CDR3 nucleotide sequence: TGTGCCAGCAGCTTCGACCCCTCCCAGCCCCAGCATTTT. The full variable domain, with the rest looked up from reference TRBV7-6 and TRBJ1-5, is GAGVSQSPRYKVTKRGQDVALRCDPISGHVSLYWYRQALGQGPEFLTYFNYEAQQDKSGLPNDRFSAERPEGSISTLTIQRTEQRDSAMYRCASSFDPSQPQHFGDGTRLSIL.

The rearrangement links TRBV2 to TRBJ2-1; 7 bases line up with TRBD1. With V trimmed by 5 bases and J by 1 base, 11 bases remained unmatched. Germline V gene lookup returns CDR1 SNHLY and CDR2 FYNNEI. The length of the CDR3 is 17 residues. CDR3 nucleotides: TGTGCCAGCAGTTACTCCCGGACAGGCCGATCCTACAATGAGCAGTTCTTC. This gives the protein CASSYSRTGRSYNEQFF.

This chain links TRBV5-1 with TRBJ2-7, with 7 nucleotides matching TRBD1. The germline gives CDR1 SGHRS, CDR2 YFSETQ. This CDR3 has 16 residues. V was pared by 5 bases and J by 6 bases, with 17 bases of the junction left unmatched. The CDR3 DNA reads TGCGCCAGCAGGGCTCAACACGGGACAGCTGGGAGCGAGCAGTACTTC. This codes for CASRAQHGTAGSEQYF.

The gene calls are TRBV9 and TRBJ2-1; TRBD1 might be the D (6 bases). V gave up 4 bases and J gave up 0 bases, with 11 bases separating them. Germline V CDR1 and CDR2: SGDLS, YYNGEE. The CDR3 has 15 residues. The CDR3: CASSQGLSSYNEQFF. CDR3 sequence (DNA): TGTGCCAGCAGCCAGGGGTTAAGCTCCTACAATGAGCAGTTCTTC.

The gene calls are TRBV19 and TRBJ2-7; a possible D gene is TRBD2 (5 bases). Per the germline V gene, CDR1 is LNHDA and CDR2 is SQIVND (reference sequence). The CDR3 consists of 15 residues. Deletions cut 5 bases from V and 4 bases from J, with 18 bases between. CDR3: CASSASAGVGYEQYF. CDR3 nucleotide sequence: TGTGCCAGTAGTGCCTCGGCCGGGGTTGGGTACGAGCAGTACTTC.

The V and J genes are TRBV4-3 and TRBJ2-7; TRBD2 agrees at 9 bases. CDR3 size: 15 residues. Looked up from germline, CDR1 is LGHNA and CDR2 is YSLEER. Trimming took 4 bases from V and 0 from J; bases not matched to a gene: 4. The CDR3 is CASSLLAGSSYEQYF. CDR3 DNA sequence: TGCGCCAGCAGCCTCCTAGCGGGGTCCTCCTACGAGCAGTACTTC.

V usage is TRBV6-5 and J usage is TRBJ2-7; possibly TRBD2 for D (5 bases). The germline gives CDR1 MNHEY, CDR2 SVGAGI. This CDR3 comprises 15 residues. The V end was cut by 1 base, the J end by 3 bases, with 13 bases between. The CDR3 loop is CASSYYPGGLYEQYF. CDR3 coding DNA: TGTGCCAGCAGTTACTACCCCGGAGGACTCTACGAGCAGTACTTC.

The sample holds a few counts of this clone. The chain recombines TRBV19 with TRBJ2-7, with D uncertain. The germline V gene has CDR1 LNHDA and CDR2 SQIVND (reference sequence). The CDR3 totals 8 residues. Trimming removed 9 bases at V and 9 bases at J, with 6 bases between. The CDR3 nucleotides read TGTGCCAGGGAGTTGCAGTACTTC. Translating gives CARELQYF.

The V and J genes are TRBV4-2 and TRBJ2-7, with D uncertain. The ends were cut back, 1 base at V and 9 bases at J, with 16 bases in the middle. Germline assignment: CDR1 LGHNA and CDR2 YNFKEQ. The CDR3 covers 14 residues. The CDR3: CASSQASTHPRQYF. The CDR3 region has the DNA TGTGCCAGCAGCCAAGCTTCGACTCACCCAAGGCAGTACTTC.

J is TRBJ1-4 and V is TRBV4-1; D may be TRBD1 (5 bases). The CDR3 covers 16 residues. Trimming cost V 1 base and J 8 bases, with 17 bases left between them. From germline, CDR1 is MGHRA and CDR2 YSYEKL. CDR3 region: CASSQVDSGGPEKLFF. The CDR3 DNA reads TGCGCCAGCAGCCAAGTCGACAGCGGGGGTCCGGAAAAACTGTTTTTT.

V usage is TRBV19 and J usage is TRBJ1-5; 10 nucleotides match TRBD1. CDR3 length: 16 residues. The V segment lost 5 bases and the J segment 2 bases; nucleotides outside the gene matches: 6. Germline V gene data show CDR1 as LNHDA and CDR2 as SQIVND (reference sequence). The CDR3 loop is CASSGDRGQGNQPQHF. DNA for the CDR3: TGTGCCAGTAGTGGCGACAGGGGGCAGGGCAATCAGCCCCAGCATTTT.

The chain links TRBV9 to TRBJ1-4; tentatively, D is TRBD1 (5 bases). V was cut by 7 bases and J by 7 bases, with 17 bases left in between. This CDR3 has 14 residues. Per germline, CDR1 SGDLS and CDR2 YYNGEE. As DNA, the CDR3 is TGTGCCAGCTCCCGGCAGGGCTACGGTGAAAAACTGTTTTTT. Its translation: CASSRQGYGEKLFF.